This T cell receptor beta chain was captured in a study of early T cells in non-severe SARS-CoV-2 infection. Each CDR3 protein is one row after TCRdb ran MiXCR on the 5' RACE reads. The sample contains approximately 69,000 distinct CDR3 sequences, about 12% of which appear only once. Study results and caveats: The matching step, a VDJdb search, favored anti-spike CD8 responses and missed private and CD4 specificities.

V lost 2 bases to trimming and J lost 4 bases, with 8 bases between them. The germline gives CDR1 SSHAT, CDR2 FNYEAQ (reference sequence). This CDR3 has 13 residues. This clonotype was observed a handful of times. Its cognate antigen is unknown. The receptor was isolated from an adult who was a healthcare worker with PCR-confirmed SARS-CoV-2 infection or an uninfected control (not recorded which). Sequencing used whole blood. The rearrangement joins TRBV7-7 to TRBJ2-5; D uncertain. CDR3 sequence: CASSLTRRETQYF. The CDR3 DNA reads TGTGCCAGCAGCTTAACCAGGCGAGAGACCCAGTACTTC.